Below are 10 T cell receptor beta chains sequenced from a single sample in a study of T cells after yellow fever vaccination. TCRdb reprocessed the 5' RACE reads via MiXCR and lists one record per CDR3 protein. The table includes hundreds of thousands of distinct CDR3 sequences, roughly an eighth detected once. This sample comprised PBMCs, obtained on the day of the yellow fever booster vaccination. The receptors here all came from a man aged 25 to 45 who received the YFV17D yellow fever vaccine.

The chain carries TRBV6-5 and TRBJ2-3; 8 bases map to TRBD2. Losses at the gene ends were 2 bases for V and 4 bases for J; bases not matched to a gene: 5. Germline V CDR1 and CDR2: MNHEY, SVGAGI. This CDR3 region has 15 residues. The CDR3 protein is CASSYRAGGPDTQYF. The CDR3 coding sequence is TGTGCCAGCAGTTACAGGGCGGGAGGACCAGATACGCAGTATTTT.

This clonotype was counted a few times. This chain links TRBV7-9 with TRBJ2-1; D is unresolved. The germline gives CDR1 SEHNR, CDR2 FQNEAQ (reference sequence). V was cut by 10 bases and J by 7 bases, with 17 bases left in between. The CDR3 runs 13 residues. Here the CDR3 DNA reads TGTGCCAACTCGCCAGGTCCTTTTAATGAGCAGTTCTTC. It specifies CANSPGPFNEQFF.

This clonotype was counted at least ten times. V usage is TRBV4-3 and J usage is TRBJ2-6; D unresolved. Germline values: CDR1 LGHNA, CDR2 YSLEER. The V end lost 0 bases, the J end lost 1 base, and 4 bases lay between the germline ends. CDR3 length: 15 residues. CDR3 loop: CASSQDGSGANVLTF. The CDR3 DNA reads TGCGCCAGCAGCCAAGATGGGTCTGGGGCCAACGTCCTGACTTTC.

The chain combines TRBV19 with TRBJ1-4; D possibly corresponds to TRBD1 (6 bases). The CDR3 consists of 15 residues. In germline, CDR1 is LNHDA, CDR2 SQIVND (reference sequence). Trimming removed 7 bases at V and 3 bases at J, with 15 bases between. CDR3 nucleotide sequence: TGTGCCAGTATGGACGCGGGGGCGGCTAATGAAAAACTGTTTTTT. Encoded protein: CASMDAGAANEKLFF. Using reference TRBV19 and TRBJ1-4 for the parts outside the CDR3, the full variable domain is DGGITQSPKYLFRKEGQNVTLSCEQNLNHDAMYWYRQDPGQGLRLIYYSQIVNDFQKGDIAEGYSVSREKKESFPLTVTSAQKNPTAFYLCASMDAGAANEKLFFGSGTQLSVL.

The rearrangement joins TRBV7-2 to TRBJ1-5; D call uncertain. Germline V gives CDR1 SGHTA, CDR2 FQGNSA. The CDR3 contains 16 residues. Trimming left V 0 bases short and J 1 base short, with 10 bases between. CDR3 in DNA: TGTGCCAGCAGCTTAGCTGCAGCGGGGAGCAATCAGCCCCAGCATTTT. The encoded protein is CASSLAAAGSNQPQHF.

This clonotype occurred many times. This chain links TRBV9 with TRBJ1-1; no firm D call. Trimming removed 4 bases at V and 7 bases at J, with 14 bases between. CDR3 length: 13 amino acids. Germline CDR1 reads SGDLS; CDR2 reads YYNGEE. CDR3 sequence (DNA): TGTGCCAGCAGCCCACCCGAGCAGATTGAAGCTTTCTTT. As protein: CASSPPEQIEAFF.

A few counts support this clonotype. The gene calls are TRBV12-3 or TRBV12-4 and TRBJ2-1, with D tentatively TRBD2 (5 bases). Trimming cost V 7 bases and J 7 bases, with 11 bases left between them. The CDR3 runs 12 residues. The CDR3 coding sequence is TGTGCCAGCACCGGACTGGATAATGAGCAGTTCTTC. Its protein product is CASTGLDNEQFF.

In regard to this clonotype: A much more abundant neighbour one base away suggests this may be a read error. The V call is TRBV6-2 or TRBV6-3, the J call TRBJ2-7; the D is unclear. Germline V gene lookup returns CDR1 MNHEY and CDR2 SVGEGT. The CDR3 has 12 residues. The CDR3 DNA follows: TGTACCAGCAGAAGAGCCACCTACGAGCAGTACTTC. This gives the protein CTSRRATYEQYF.

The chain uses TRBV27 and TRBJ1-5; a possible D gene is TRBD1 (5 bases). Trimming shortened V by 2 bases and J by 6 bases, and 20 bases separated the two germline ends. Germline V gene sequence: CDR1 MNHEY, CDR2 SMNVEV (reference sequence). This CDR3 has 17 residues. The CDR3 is CASSLGGSTMFGQPQHF. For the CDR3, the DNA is TGTGCCAGCAGTTTAGGGGGGTCTACGATGTTTGGTCAGCCCCAGCATTTT.

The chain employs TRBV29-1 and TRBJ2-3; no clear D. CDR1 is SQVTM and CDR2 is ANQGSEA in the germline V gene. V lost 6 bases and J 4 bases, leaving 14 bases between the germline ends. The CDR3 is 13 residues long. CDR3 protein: CSVIPRSSDTQYF. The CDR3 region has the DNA TGCAGCGTGATTCCGAGGTCCTCAGATACGCAGTATTTT.